This T cell receptor beta chain was captured in a study of patients and donors after allogeneic stem cell transplantation. TCRdb re-analysed the RT-PCR reads in MiXCR, keeping a single row per CDR3 protein. Here the sample spans about 100,000 distinct CDR3 sequences, around 33% being singletons. This clonotype was counted a few times. What was sequenced was blood, either unsorted or a sorted T cell fraction (not recorded which). The receptor was derived from a human donor who was either an allogeneic HSCT recipient or a stem cell or donor lymphocyte infusion donor (not recorded which). It is not recorded whose cells these are; they may come from a transplant donor.

CDR3 in amino acids: CAISDRGLGEAFF. Here the CDR3 DNA reads TGTGCCATCAGTGACAGGGGGCTCGGTGAAGCTTTCTTT. The chain recombines TRBV10-3 with TRBJ1-1; 8 bases match TRBD1. J was trimmed by 7 bases and V by 3 bases; bases with no gene match: 4. The CDR3 contains 13 residues. Per the germline V gene, CDR1 is ENHRY and CDR2 is SYGVKD.